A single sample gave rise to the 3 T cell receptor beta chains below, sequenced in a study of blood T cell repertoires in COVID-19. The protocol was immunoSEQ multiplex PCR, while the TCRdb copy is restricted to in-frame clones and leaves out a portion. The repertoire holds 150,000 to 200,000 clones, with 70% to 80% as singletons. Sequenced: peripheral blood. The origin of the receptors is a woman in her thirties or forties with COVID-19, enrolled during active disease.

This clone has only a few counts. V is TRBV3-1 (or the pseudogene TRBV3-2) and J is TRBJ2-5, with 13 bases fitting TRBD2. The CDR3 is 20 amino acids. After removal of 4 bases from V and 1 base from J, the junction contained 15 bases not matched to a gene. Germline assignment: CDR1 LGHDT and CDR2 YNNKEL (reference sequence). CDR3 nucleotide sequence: TGTGCCAGCAGCCTAGACTTTGAGGGACTAGCGGGAAGCCTCCAAGAGACCCAGTACTTC. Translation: CASSLDFEGLAGSLQETQYF.

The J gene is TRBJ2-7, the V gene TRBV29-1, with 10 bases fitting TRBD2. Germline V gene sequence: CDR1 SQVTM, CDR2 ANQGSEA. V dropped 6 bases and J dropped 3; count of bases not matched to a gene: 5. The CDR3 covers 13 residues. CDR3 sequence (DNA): TGCAGCGTCCATACTAGCGGGGACTACGAGCAGTACTTC. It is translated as CSVHTSGDYEQYF.

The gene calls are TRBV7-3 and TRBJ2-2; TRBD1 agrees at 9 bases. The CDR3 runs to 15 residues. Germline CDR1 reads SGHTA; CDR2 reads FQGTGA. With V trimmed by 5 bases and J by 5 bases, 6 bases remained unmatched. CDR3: CASSRTGDGTGELFF. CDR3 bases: TGTGCCAGCAGCCGGACAGGGGATGGTACCGGGGAGCTGTTTTTT.